The T cell receptor (beta chain) under discussion was sequenced for a study of Ad26.COV2.S vaccination and SARS-CoV-2 variants. The CDR3 sequence is 15 residues long. V lost 5 bases, J lost 6 bases, and 18 bases lay in between. The germline gives CDR1 MNHNY, CDR2 SVGAGI (reference sequence). Sequencing was performed with immunoSEQ multiplex PCR; in TCRdb, only in-frame clones are kept and a portion is missing. The repertoire holds a few hundred thousand clones, with 87% as singletons. Sample treatment: over 15 received Ad26.COV2.S at low or high dose, single or two shots; 5 received placebo; per-sample allocation not given. Vaccine and placebo recipients were sampled on day 63 after the first injection. Spike of the Wuhan-strain SARS-CoV-2 was expressed by an Ad26 vector, which formed the vaccine.

The sequence derives from a person aged 18-60 years who received the Ad26.COV2.S COVID-19 vaccine or a placebo. The sequencing here drew on peripheral blood, taken in a trial of Ad26.COV2.S vaccine versus placebo. This rearrangement joins TRBV6-6 to TRBJ2-3; D remains ambiguous. The CDR3, as DNA: TGTGCCAGCAGTCTCGTTACACCGGCGGTGGATACGCAGTATTTT. Translated, it gives CASSLVTPAVDTQYF.